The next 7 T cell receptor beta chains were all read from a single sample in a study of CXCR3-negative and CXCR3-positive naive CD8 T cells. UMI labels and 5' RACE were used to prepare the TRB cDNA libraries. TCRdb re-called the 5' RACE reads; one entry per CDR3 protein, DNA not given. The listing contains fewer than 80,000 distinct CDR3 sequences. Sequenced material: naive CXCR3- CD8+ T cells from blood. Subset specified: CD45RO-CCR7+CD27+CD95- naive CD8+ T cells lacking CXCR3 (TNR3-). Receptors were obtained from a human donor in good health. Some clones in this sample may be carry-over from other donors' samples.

The CDR3 is CSARVAAEGYTF. The chain combines TRBV20-1 with TRBJ1-2. The CDR3 spans 12 residues. Germline-derived CDR1 and CDR2 are DFQATT and SNEGSKA (reference sequence).

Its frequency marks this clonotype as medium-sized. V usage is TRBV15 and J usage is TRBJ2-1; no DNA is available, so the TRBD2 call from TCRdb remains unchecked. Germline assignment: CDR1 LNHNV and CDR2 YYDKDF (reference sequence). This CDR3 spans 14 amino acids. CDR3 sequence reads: CATGVGLSSNEQFF.

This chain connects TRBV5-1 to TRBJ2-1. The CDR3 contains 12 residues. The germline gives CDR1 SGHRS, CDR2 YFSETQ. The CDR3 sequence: CASSLASNEQFF.

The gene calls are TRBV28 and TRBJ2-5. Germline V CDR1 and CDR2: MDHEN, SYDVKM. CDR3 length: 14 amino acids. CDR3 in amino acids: CASSRLDVQETQYF.

CDR3 loop: CASSSTGGGSPLHF. The chain uses TRBV6-5 and TRBJ1-6; TCRdb proposes TRBD1, but this gene call is untestable without DNA. This CDR3 has 14 amino acids. The germline V gene encodes CDR1 MNHEY and CDR2 SVGAGI.

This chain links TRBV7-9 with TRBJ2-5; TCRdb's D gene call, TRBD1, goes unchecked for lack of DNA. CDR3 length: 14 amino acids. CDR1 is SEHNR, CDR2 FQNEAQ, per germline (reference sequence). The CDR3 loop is CASSFPTGQETQYF.

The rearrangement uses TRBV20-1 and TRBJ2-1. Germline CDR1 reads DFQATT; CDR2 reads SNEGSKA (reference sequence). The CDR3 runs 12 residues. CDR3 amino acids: CSARDEGFEQFF.